The present T cell receptor beta chain was sequenced within a study of T-cell reconstitution after alpha-beta-depleted transplantation in children. Study-level findings and limits: At around two months after transplant, the alpha-beta T cells were reportedly derived from several hundred expanded clones that came from non-depleted graft cells. The authors attributed T-cell counts and diversity one year after transplant mostly to newly produced T cells.

TCRbeta library construction was performed incorporating unique molecular identifiers. TCRdb fed the PCR reads into MiXCR, producing one record per CDR3 protein. The sample has hundreds of thousands of distinct CDR3 sequences, about an eighth seen once. This CDR3 is built from 10 residues. Germline values: CDR1 DFQATT, CDR2 SNEGSKA (reference sequence). Deletions cut 5 bases from V and 5 bases from J, with 6 bases between. In this sample, this clonotype turned up many times. Its target is unknown. This chain links TRBV20-1 with TRBJ1-2; D call uncertain. This TCR came from a girl aged 2 to 10 with congenital amegakaryocytic thrombocytopenia, due to receive a stem cell transplant. Specimen: PBMCs, collected before TCRalphabeta/CD19-depleted stem cell transplant. The CDR3: CSAPVYGYTF. The DNA for the CDR3 is TGCAGTGCTCCGGTTTATGGCTACACCTTC.